Sequencing of this TCR beta chain was carried out in a study of T-cell reconstitution after alpha-beta-depleted transplantation in children. This clonotype has more than one count but fewer than ten. The library targeted TCRbeta and was prepared with unique molecular identifiers. TCRdb processed the PCR reads anew with MiXCR; each CDR3 protein has one entry. The data show around 530,000 distinct CDR3 sequences, about 33% seen once. CDR3 length equals 17 residues. With V trimmed by 6 bases and J by 8 bases, 10 bases remained unmatched. The sequence was obtained from a human donor who donated a stem cell graft to a child with aplastic anemia. Sequenced material: PBMCs from the stem cell graft donor, taken from the stem cell graft. This sequence joins TRBV12-3 or TRBV12-4 and TRBJ2-1; 16 nucleotides align to TRBD2. CDR3 DNA: TGTGCCAGCAGGGGTGGGACTAGCGGGAGGGCCGTGTATGAGCAGTTCTTC. Translated: CASRGGTSGRAVYEQFF.